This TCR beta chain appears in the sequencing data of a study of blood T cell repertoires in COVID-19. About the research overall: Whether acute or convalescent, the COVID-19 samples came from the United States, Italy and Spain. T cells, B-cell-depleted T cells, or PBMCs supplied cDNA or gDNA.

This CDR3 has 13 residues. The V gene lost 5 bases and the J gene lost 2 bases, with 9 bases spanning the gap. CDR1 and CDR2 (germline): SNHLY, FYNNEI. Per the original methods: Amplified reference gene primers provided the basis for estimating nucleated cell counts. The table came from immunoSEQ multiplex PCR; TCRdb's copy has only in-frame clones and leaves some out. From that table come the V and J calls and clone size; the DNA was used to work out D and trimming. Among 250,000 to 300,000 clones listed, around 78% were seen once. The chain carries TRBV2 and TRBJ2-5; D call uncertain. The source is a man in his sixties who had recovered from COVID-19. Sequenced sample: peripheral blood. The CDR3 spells CASSSTSQETQYF. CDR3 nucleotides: TGTGCCAGCAGTAGTACATCTCAAGAGACCCAGTACTTC.